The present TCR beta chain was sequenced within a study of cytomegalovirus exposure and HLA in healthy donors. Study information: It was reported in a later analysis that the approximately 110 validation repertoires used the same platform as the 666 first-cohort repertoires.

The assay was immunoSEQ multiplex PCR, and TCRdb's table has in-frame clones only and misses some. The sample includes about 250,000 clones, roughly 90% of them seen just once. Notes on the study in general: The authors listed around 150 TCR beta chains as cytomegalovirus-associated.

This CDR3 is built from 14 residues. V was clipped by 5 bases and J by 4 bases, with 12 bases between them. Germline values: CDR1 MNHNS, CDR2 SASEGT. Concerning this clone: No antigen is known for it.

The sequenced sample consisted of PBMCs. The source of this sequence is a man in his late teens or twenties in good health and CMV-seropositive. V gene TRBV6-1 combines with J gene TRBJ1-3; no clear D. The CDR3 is CASSTTAAGNTIYF. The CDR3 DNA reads TGTGCCAGCAGTACGACGGCCGCAGGAAACACCATATATTTT.